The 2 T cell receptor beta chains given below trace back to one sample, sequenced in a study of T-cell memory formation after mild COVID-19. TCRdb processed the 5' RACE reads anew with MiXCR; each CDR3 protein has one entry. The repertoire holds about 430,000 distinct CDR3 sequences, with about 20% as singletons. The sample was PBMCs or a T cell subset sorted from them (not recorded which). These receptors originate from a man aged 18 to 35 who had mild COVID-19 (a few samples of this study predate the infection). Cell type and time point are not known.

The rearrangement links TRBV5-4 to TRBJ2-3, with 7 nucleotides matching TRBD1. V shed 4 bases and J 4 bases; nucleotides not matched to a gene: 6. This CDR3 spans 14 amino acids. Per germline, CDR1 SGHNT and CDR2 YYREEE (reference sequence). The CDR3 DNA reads TGTGCCAGCAGCGTGCGTCAGGGGGCAGATACGCAGTATTTT. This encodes CASSVRQGADTQYF.

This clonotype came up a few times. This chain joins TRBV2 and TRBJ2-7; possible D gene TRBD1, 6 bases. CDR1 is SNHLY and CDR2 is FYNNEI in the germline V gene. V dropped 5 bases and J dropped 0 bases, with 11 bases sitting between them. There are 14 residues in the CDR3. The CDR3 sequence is CASSRTESSYEQYF. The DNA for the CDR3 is TGTGCCAGCAGTCGGACAGAAAGCTCCTACGAGCAGTACTTC.